This T cell receptor (beta chain) derives from a study of cytomegalovirus exposure and HLA in healthy donors. A remark on this clone: Its antigen remains unidentified.

Study-level findings and limits: Productive rates of about 87% or about 30% were seen for most TCR beta V segments in an earlier analysis. Associated with HLA alleles at 0.05 false discovery rate in a later analysis were over 15,000 TCR beta sequences.

PCR used 60 Vbeta primers and 13 Jbeta primers. Measured with immunoSEQ multiplex PCR; TCRdb has only the in-frame clones, and not every one. Among approximately 190,000 clones listed, around 83% were seen once. Healthy donors of bone marrow made up the group. Per the germline V gene, CDR1 is SGHNT and CDR2 is YYREEE (reference sequence). V lost 4 bases and J lost 4; bases outside the gene matches: 6. CDR3 length equals 15 residues. Input material: PBMCs. The sequence was obtained from a middle-aged man in good health and CMV-seropositive. This chain connects TRBV5-4 to TRBJ1-4, with 8 bases aligning to TRBD1. This CDR3 reads CASSATGVRNEKLFF. The CDR3 bases are TGTGCCAGCAGCGCGACAGGGGTCCGTAATGAAAAACTGTTTTTT. Full variable domain (missing parts from reference TRBV5-4 and TRBJ1-4): ETGVTQSPTHLIKTRGQQVTLRCSSQSGHNTVSWYQQALGQGPQFIFQYYREEENGRGNFPPRFSGLQFPNYSSELNVNALELDDSALYLCASSATGVRNEKLFFGSGTQLSVL.